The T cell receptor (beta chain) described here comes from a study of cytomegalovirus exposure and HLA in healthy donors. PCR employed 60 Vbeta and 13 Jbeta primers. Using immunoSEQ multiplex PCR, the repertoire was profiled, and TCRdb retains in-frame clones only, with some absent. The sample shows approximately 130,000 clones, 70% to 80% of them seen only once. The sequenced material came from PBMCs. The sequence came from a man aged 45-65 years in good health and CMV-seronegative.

The CDR3 nucleotides are TGTGCCAGCAGCATTACAGGGGTGTACATCTATGGCTACACCTTC. This translates into CASSITGVYIYGYTF. The rearrangement joins TRBV11-2 to TRBJ1-2; 7 bases agree with TRBD1. The trim removed 5 bases at V and 4 bases at J, leaving 10 bases unmatched. Per the germline V gene, CDR1 is SGHAT and CDR2 is FQNNGV. The CDR3 consists of 15 residues.